The 26 T cell receptor beta chains below all came from one sample that was sequenced in a study of blood T cell repertoires in COVID-19. Sequenced by immunoSEQ multiplex PCR; TCRdb stores in-frame clones only, minus some. The sample includes roughly 150,000 clones, roughly 84% of them seen just once. The sequenced sample was peripheral blood. All receptors come from a woman older than 75 with active or convalescent COVID-19.

CDR3 sequence: CASSFKRGGRDTQYF. Written as DNA, the CDR3 is TGTGCCAGCAGCTTCAAGCGGGGGGGCCGGGATACGCAGTATTTT. This sequence joins TRBV7-2 and TRBJ2-3; 10 bases align to TRBD2. This CDR3 is built from 15 residues. V shed 3 bases and J 6 bases; nucleotides not matched to a gene: 6. Germline CDR1 and CDR2: SGHTA and FQGNSA.

The chain couples TRBV11-2 to TRBJ2-7; TRBD1 agrees at 7 bases. Germline loops: CDR1 SGHAT, CDR2 FQNNGV. After removal of 6 bases from V and 3 bases from J, the junction contained 11 bases not matched to a gene. The CDR3 is made up of 15 amino acids. For the CDR3, the DNA is TGTGCCAGCAGGTTCCCGGGACAGAGAATCTACGAGCAGTACTTC. Translating it yields CASRFPGQRIYEQYF.

The chain uses TRBV18 and TRBJ1-1, with 8 bases matching TRBD1. The V segment lost 3 bases and the J segment 5 bases; nucleotides outside the gene matches: 8. The germline CDR1 and CDR2 sequences are KGHSH and LQKENI. This CDR3 contains 15 residues. CDR3 nucleotides: TGTGCCAGCTCACCCCAAGGACAGGGCGGTACTGAAGCTTTCTTT. Protein sequence: CASSPQGQGGTEAFF.

The gene calls are TRBV11-1 and TRBJ2-2; D is uncertain. CDR3 length equals 14 residues. Germline CDR1 reads SGHAT; CDR2 reads FQDESV (reference sequence). With 3 bases removed from V and 3 bases from J, the gap between germline ends came to 8 bases. CDR3 in DNA: TGTGCCAGCAGCTTCCTGGCGGACACCGGGGAGCTGTTTTTT. It translates to CASSFLADTGELFF.

J is TRBJ2-2 and V is TRBV29-1, with a weak D call TRBD2 (7 bases). The ends were cut back, 6 bases at V and 4 bases at J, with 18 bases in the middle. The CDR3 spans 15 residues. From germline, CDR1 is SQVTM and CDR2 ANQGSEA. The CDR3 loop is CSVTPGGSGTGELFF. In DNA, the CDR3 is TGCAGCGTAACCCCGGGGGGCTCGGGCACCGGGGAGCTGTTTTTT.

The rearrangement joins TRBV20-1 to TRBJ2-2, with TRBD2 matching over 15 bases. The CDR3 has 17 residues. CDR1 is DFQATT, CDR2 SNEGSKA, per germline (reference sequence). The trim removed 3 bases at V and 3 bases at J, leaving 5 bases unmatched. The CDR3 bases are TGCAGTGCTAGTCTGGGACTAGCGGGGGGAGACACCGGGGAGCTGTTTTTT. Its translation: CSASLGLAGGDTGELFF.

The chain joins TRBV7-6 to TRBJ2-3; 9 bases align to TRBD2. The CDR3 has 17 amino acids. The germline V gene encodes CDR1 SGHVS and CDR2 FNYEAQ. The junction had 15 bases not matched to a gene; V was cut back by 5 bases and J by 6 bases. CDR3 nucleotides: TGTGCCAGCAGCCTTAGGGGTGCTAGCGGGGCGCCCGATACGCAGTATTTT. This sequence encodes CASSLRGASGAPDTQYF.

This clone was detected only once. V is TRBV9 and J is TRBJ1-1; tentative D call: TRBD1 (6 bases). Trimming removed 7 bases at V and 7 bases at J, with 20 bases between. Germline V gene lookup returns CDR1 SGDLS and CDR2 YYNGEE. This CDR3 is built from 14 residues. CDR3 nucleotide sequence: TGTGCCAGCGCCAAAGGAGGGGGGGCAAATGAAGCTTTCTTT. Its protein product is CASAKGGGANEAFF.

The chain has TRBV10-3 and TRBJ1-1; a possible D gene is TRBD1 (5 bases). This CDR3 has 14 amino acids. The V end was cut by 0 bases, the J end by 2 bases, with 7 bases between. Per the germline V gene, CDR1 is ENHRY and CDR2 is SYGVKD. The CDR3 region is CAISESGANTEAFF. As DNA, the CDR3 is TGTGCCATCAGTGAGTCAGGGGCAAACACTGAAGCTTTCTTT.

The chain is built from TRBV27 and TRBJ1-1; 7 bases are shared with TRBD1. The trim removed 3 bases at V and 1 base at J, leaving 5 bases unmatched. Germline V gene data show CDR1 as MNHEY and CDR2 as SMNVEV (reference sequence). The CDR3 covers 15 residues. CDR3 sequence reads: CASSFSEGANTEAFF. The CDR3 nucleotides read TGTGCCAGCAGTTTTTCGGAGGGGGCGAACACTGAAGCTTTCTTT.

This clone has just a few counts. The chain combines TRBV11-3 with TRBJ2-6; no clear D. V gave up 10 bases and J gave up 0 bases, with 7 bases separating them. CDR1 and CDR2 from the germline V gene are SGHNT and YENEEA. CDR3 size: 13 residues. CDR3 coding DNA: TGTGCCACCTCGGGCTCTGGGGCCAACGTCCTGACTTTC. Amino acid sequence: CATSGSGANVLTF.

This chain connects TRBV5-4 to TRBJ2-3, with a weak D call TRBD1 (6 bases). The CDR3 runs to 15 residues. V lost 4 bases, J lost 2 bases, and 14 bases lay in between. From germline, CDR1 is SGHNT and CDR2 YYREEE (reference sequence). In DNA, the CDR3 is TGTGCCAGCAGCCTTAGGACAGAGATCACAGATACGCAGTATTTT. It codes for CASSLRTEITDTQYF. Together with reference TRBV5-4 and TRBJ2-3, the CDR3 gives the full variable domain: ETGVTQSPTHLIKTRGQQVTLRCSSQSGHNTVSWYQQALGQGPQFIFQYYREEENGRGNFPPRFSGLQFPNYSSELNVNALELDDSALYLCASSLRTEITDTQYFGPGTRLTVL.

The chain is built from TRBV6-5 and TRBJ1-3; a possible D gene is TRBD1 (5 bases). Germline V lookup: CDR1 MNHEY, CDR2 SVGAGI. V was pared by 7 bases and J by 1 base, with 11 bases between. The CDR3 is 14 amino acids. The CDR3: CASTTRGSGNTIYF. The CDR3 DNA is TGTGCCAGCACCACACGGGGGTCTGGAAACACCATATATTTT.

The chain's CDR3 is CASSPPQGDYGYTF. The CDR3 DNA reads as TGTGCCAGCAGCCCCCCCCAGGGGGACTATGGCTACACCTTC. The chain joins TRBV7-2 to TRBJ1-2, with 7 bases matching TRBD1. This CDR3 region has 14 residues. With V trimmed by 5 bases and J by 3 bases, 6 bases remained unmatched. Germline V gives CDR1 SGHTA, CDR2 FQGNSA.

The gene calls are TRBV19 and TRBJ1-2; possible D gene TRBD1, 6 bases. V was trimmed by 3 bases and J by 4 bases, leaving 15 bases between them. This CDR3 has 15 amino acids. Germline values: CDR1 LNHDA, CDR2 SQIVND (reference sequence). The CDR3 is CASSMGAGPPYGYTF. The CDR3 nucleotides read TGTGCCAGTAGTATGGGGGCAGGCCCCCCCTATGGCTACACCTTC.

The chain has TRBV11-3 and TRBJ2-7; TRBD2 aligns across 11 bases. This CDR3 region has 18 residues. Trimming removed 0 bases from V and 8 bases from J; junction bases left unmatched: 15. Germline-derived CDR1 and CDR2 are SGHNT and YENEEA. CDR3 sequence reads: CASSLETSGGPLTSKQYF. The CDR3 region has the DNA TGTGCCAGCAGCTTAGAAACTAGCGGGGGACCTTTGACTAGCAAGCAGTACTTC.

The chain uses TRBV3-1 (or the pseudogene TRBV3-2) and TRBJ2-1; weak D call: TRBD2 (5 bases). V lost 3 bases and J lost 9, with 12 bases in between. The CDR3 covers 13 residues. Per the germline V gene, CDR1 is LGHDT and CDR2 is YNNKEL (reference sequence). The CDR3 nucleotides are TGTGCCAGCAGCCAGTTTGGAGGTTCTGAGCAGTTCTTC. Residues: CASSQFGGSEQFF.

V usage is TRBV5-5 and J usage is TRBJ1-1; a weak D match, TRBD1 (6 bases). Trimming stripped 0 bases from V and 5 bases from J, with 17 bases between. Germline-derived CDR1 and CDR2 are SGHKS and YYEKEE (reference sequence). CDR3 length equals 16 residues. CDR3 residues: CASSLGPGTNGTEAFF. The DNA of the CDR3 is TGTGCCAGCAGCTTGGGACCCGGGACAAATGGGACTGAAGCTTTCTTT.

The genes are TRBV30 and TRBJ1-1, with D perhaps TRBD1 (5 bases). Trimming took off 5 bases at V and 1 base at J, with 17 bases between the two ends. The germline CDR1 and CDR2 sequences are GTSNPN and SVGIG (reference sequence). There are 15 residues in the CDR3. CDR3 DNA: TGTGCCTGGCAAATCCCGCCAGGGCAGAACACTGAAGCTTTCTTT. It specifies CAWQIPPGQNTEAFF.

The chain links TRBV4-1 to TRBJ2-2; D call uncertain. V was clipped by 3 bases and J by 4 bases, with 15 bases between them. Germline V gene lookup returns CDR1 MGHRA and CDR2 YSYEKL. This CDR3 is 16 amino acids long. The CDR3 loop reads CASSHPPPEVTGELFF. As DNA, the CDR3 is TGCGCCAGCAGCCACCCCCCTCCCGAGGTCACCGGGGAGCTGTTTTTT.

This chain links TRBV25-1 with TRBJ1-1, with TRBD1 matching over 8 bases. Germline V gives CDR1 MGHDK, CDR2 SYGVNS. V gave up 6 bases and J gave up 2 bases; unmatched junction bases: 8. CDR3 size: 15 residues. CDR3 sequence reads: CASRLGQAFNTEAFF. CDR3 in DNA: TGTGCCAGCAGATTGGGACAGGCATTTAACACTGAAGCTTTCTTT.

This clone was detected only a few times. The DNA for the CDR3 is TGTGCCAGCAGCTGGGGGGACAGGGGTAGCGAGCAGTACTTC. The encoded protein is CASSWGDRGSEQYF. This rearrangement joins TRBV11-2 to TRBJ2-7; TRBD1 matches at 10 bases. The CDR3 runs 14 residues. CDR1 and CDR2 (germline): SGHAT, FQNNGV. The J segment lost 6 bases and the V segment lost 4 bases, leaving 6 bases of the junction unmatched. Complete variable domain (other parts from reference TRBV11-2 and TRBJ2-7): EAGVAQSPRYKIIEKRQSVAFWCNPISGHATLYWYQQILGQGPKLLIQFQNNGVVDDSQLPKDRFSAERLKGVDSTLKIQPAKLEDSAVYLCASSWGDRGSEQYFGPGTRLTVT.

This chain connects TRBV6-5 to TRBJ2-3, with D possibly matching TRBD2 (6 bases). The CDR3 consists of 12 residues. Germline V CDR1 and CDR2: MNHEY, SVGAGI. Trimming pared 6 bases from V and 6 bases from J, leaving 10 bases between. The CDR3 region has the DNA TGTGCCAGCAGGGGGGGTTTTGATACGCAGTATTTT. Translated: CASRGGFDTQYF.

The genes are TRBV6-5 and TRBJ2-7; 8 nucleotides line up with TRBD2. The V gene end was trimmed by 6 bases and the J gene end by 0 bases; junction bases not matched to a gene: 7. This CDR3 region has 15 residues. Germline loops: CDR1 MNHEY, CDR2 SVGAGI. Here the CDR3 DNA reads TGTGCCAGCAGCGCGGGGGGTCACGGCTCCTACGAGCAGTACTTC. Translating it yields CASSAGGHGSYEQYF.

The rearrangement links TRBV29-1 to TRBJ1-2, with 7 bases lining up with TRBD1. CDR1 and CDR2 (germline): SQVTM, ANQGSEA. The length of the CDR3 is 13 residues. Germline trimming cut 5 bases from V and 8 bases from J; bases unmatched to any gene: 11. CDR3 nucleotides: TGCAGCGTTTCCACAGGGGAAAGCCAAGGCTACACCTTC. Translated, it gives CSVSTGESQGYTF.

This clone was observed a few times. This chain joins TRBV7-9 and TRBJ1-2; the D is unclear. V was shortened by 10 bases and J by 8 bases, with 11 bases between the two germline ends. CDR3 length: 10 amino acids. Germline CDR1 is SEHNR and CDR2 is FQNEAQ (reference sequence). The chain's CDR3 is CAISREGYTF. The CDR3 nucleotides are TGTGCCATCTCCCGGGAGGGCTACACCTTC.